The rows below give T cell receptor beta chains drawn from one sample of a study of blood T cell repertoires in COVID-19. The repertoire was sequenced with immunoSEQ multiplex PCR; TCRdb's copy has only in-frame clones and lacks some. There are about 190,000 clones in the sample; 88% occur only once, and less than 7.5% lies in the top ten. Material: peripheral blood. The receptors derive from a woman aged 40 to 50 who had recovered from COVID-19. Both conserved end residues are trimmed from each CDR3. Each record gives: CDR3 length, J gene, V gene, CDR3 protein.

length: 13; J: TRBJ2-5; V: TRBV7-7; CDR3: ASSSGQGAMETQY
length: 14; J: TRBJ2-7; V: TRBV7-2; CDR3: ASSSPGQGSSYEQY
length: 11; J: TRBJ1-1; V: TRBV5-1; CDR3: ASSQQSTLEAF
length: 12; J: TRBJ1-1; V: TRBV28; CDR3: ASTPVFEGTEAF
length: 9; J: TRBJ2-5; V: TRBV27; CDR3: ASSEFGTQY
length: 13; J: TRBJ1-2; V: TRBV2; CDR3: ASKGRGQQIYGYT
length: 12; J: TRBJ2-7; V: TRBV6-5; CDR3: ASSLRTSGYEQY
length: 15; J: TRBJ2-6; V: TRBV29-1; CDR3: SVLAGGSLSGANVLT
length: 9; J: TRBJ2-1; V: TRBV19; CDR3: ASTSDRAQF
length: 11; J: TRBJ1-1; V: TRBV18; CDR3: ASSLDRNTEAF
length: 13; J: TRBJ2-3; V: TRBV9; CDR3: ASSGGQASTDTQY
length: 13; J: TRBJ2-7; V: TRBV19; CDR3: ASSISVSASYEQY
length: 12; J: TRBJ1-3; V: TRBV7-8; CDR3: ASSRQGSGNTIY
length: 9; J: TRBJ2-4; V: TRBV12-3/TRBV12-4; CDR3: ASSKRLIQY
length: 13; J: TRBJ1-5; V: TRBV5-1; CDR3: ASSLVGGFGQPQH
length: 9; J: TRBJ2-3; V: TRBV30; CDR3: AWSTRDTQY
length: 11; J: TRBJ2-1; V: TRBV3-1/TRBV3-2; CDR3: ASSLWDLGEQF
length: 11; J: TRBJ2-1; V: TRBV29-1; CDR3: SVFWLAYNEQF
length: 12; J: TRBJ1-1; V: TRBV18; CDR3: ASSPVGTAVEAF
length: 11; J: TRBJ1-2; V: TRBV5-5; CDR3: ASSEDRAYGYT
length: 11; J: TRBJ2-3; V: TRBV9; CDR3: ASSEDRAYTQY
length: 13; J: TRBJ2-1; V: TRBV24-1; CDR3: ATSDKRGTYNEQF
length: 14; J: TRBJ2-1; V: TRBV10-3; CDR3: AISRIEAGEDNEQF
length: 13; J: TRBJ1-4; V: TRBV18; CDR3: ASSPGLGRDEKLF
length: 14; J: TRBJ2-2; V: TRBV28; CDR3: ASSPGTGVHTGELF
length: 13; J: TRBJ2-3; V: TRBV6-5; CDR3: ASSYGGQGRNTQY
length: 17; J: TRBJ2-1; V: TRBV18; CDR3: ASSPLRQATSGSGNEQF
length: 13; J: TRBJ2-7; V: TRBV7-9; CDR3: ASSLRWTGTYEQY
length: 14; J: TRBJ2-7; V: TRBV15; CDR3: ATSRDLTSGSYEQY
length: 15; J: TRBJ2-7; V: TRBV6-1; CDR3: ASSGSSGRPDSYEQY